The 9 T cell receptor beta chains presented below share a single source sample, sequenced in a study of T cells in Graves' hyperthyroidism and ophthalmopathy. What was amplified from RNA transcripts were TCR beta CDR3 regions. With the HTBI primer set, the TCR CDR3 went through a first round of RT-PCR. A single record per CDR3 protein comes from TCRdb applying MiXCR to the multiplex PCR reads. Here the sample spans approximately 610,000 distinct CDR3 sequences, about 14% being singletons. Sequencing input: blood. These receptors all come from a woman between 40 and 50 years old with Graves' ophthalmopathy.

V usage is TRBV5-1 and J usage is TRBJ1-1; a weak D match, TRBD1 (6 bases). CDR1 is SGHRS, CDR2 YFSETQ, per germline. CDR3 length: 14 residues. V lost 4 bases and J 1 base, leaving 11 bases between the germline ends. DNA of the CDR3: TGCGCCAGCAGCCTTATGGGGGCGAACACTGAAGCTTTCTTT. Its protein is CASSLMGANTEAFF.

The gene calls are TRBV6-2 or TRBV6-3 and TRBJ2-4, with D possibly matching TRBD2 (5 bases). V gave up 6 bases and J gave up 0 bases, with 15 bases separating them. Germline CDR1 is MNHEY and CDR2 is SVGEGT. The length of the CDR3 is 16 residues. CDR3 nucleotide sequence: TGTGCCAGCAGCCACGACCTAGCTCCAGCCAAAAACATTCAGTACTTC. Protein product: CASSHDLAPAKNIQYF.

This clonotype has a count of ten or more. This chain connects TRBV15 to TRBJ1-5; 9 bases align to TRBD1. The CDR3 spans 15 residues. Germline CDR1 and CDR2: LNHNV and YYDKDF (reference sequence). Unmatched junction bases numbered 2, after V lost 4 bases and J lost 1 base. The CDR3 region is CATSNDRGSNQPQHF. In DNA form, the CDR3 reads TGTGCCACCAGCAACGACAGGGGGAGCAATCAGCCCCAGCATTTT.

This clonotype was seen a few times. The chain employs TRBV6-1 and TRBJ1-2; maybe TRBD1 (6 bases). Germline-derived CDR1 and CDR2 are MNHNS and SASEGT. Trimming removed 6 bases from V and 4 bases from J, with 12 bases in between. CDR3 length: 13 residues. The CDR3 DNA sequence: TGTGCCAGCAGGCTCACAGGGAGCTATGGCTACACCTTC. This translates into CASRLTGSYGYTF.

This clonotype came up many times. V is TRBV13 and J is TRBJ2-1, with 10 positions matching TRBD1. The CDR3 extends over 18 amino acids. J was trimmed by 6 bases and V by 0 bases; bases with no gene match: 11. Per the germline V gene, CDR1 is PRHDT and CDR2 is FYEKMQ (reference sequence). CDR3 nucleotides: TGTGCCAGCAGCTTAGGGCCCCCCGGGACAGGGGAGGGCAATGAGCAGTTCTTC. Its protein product is CASSLGPPGTGEGNEQFF. Full variable domain (rest looked up from reference TRBV13 and TRBJ2-1): AAGVIQSPRHLIKEKRETATLKCYPIPRHDTVYWYQQGPGQDPQFLISFYEKMQSDKGSIPDRFSAQQFSDYHSELNMSSLELGDSALYFCASSLGPPGTGEGNEQFFGPGTRLTVL.

The chain has TRBV20-1 and TRBJ2-7; TRBD2 agrees at 7 bases. The junction had 19 bases not matched to a gene; V was cut back by 3 bases and J by 5 bases. There are 17 residues in the CDR3. Germline CDR1 DFQATT, CDR2 SNEGSKA (reference sequence). CDR3: CSASSRLTAGAGNEQYF. For the CDR3, the DNA is TGCAGTGCTAGTTCCCGGCTGACGGCGGGAGCAGGAAACGAGCAGTACTTC.

This clonotype turned up a few times. The chain uses TRBV6-1 and TRBJ1-1, with D possibly matching TRBD1 (6 bases). The CDR3 loop spans 14 amino acids. Germline assignment: CDR1 MNHNS and CDR2 SASEGT. V lost 6 bases and J 6 bases, leaving 17 bases between the germline ends. CDR3 region: CASRSTGTGAEAFF. CDR3 bases: TGTGCCAGCAGGTCAACAGGGACGGGTGCTGAAGCTTTCTTT.

The CDR3 loop reads CASTRASGSYTGELFF. CDR3 DNA sequence: TGTGCCAGCACCCGAGCTAGCGGGAGTTACACCGGGGAGCTGTTTTTT. V usage is TRBV6-1 and J usage is TRBJ2-2; 10 bases align to TRBD2. The CDR3 is 16 amino acids. V lost 7 bases, J lost 3 bases, and 8 bases stayed unmatched. Germline assignment: CDR1 MNHNS and CDR2 SASEGT.

The V and J genes are TRBV11-2 and TRBJ2-7, with unresolved D. Germline CDR1 reads SGHAT; CDR2 reads FQNNGV. The CDR3 consists of 11 residues. Trimming removed 1 base from V and 12 bases from J, with 10 bases in between. As DNA, the CDR3 is TGTGCCAGCAGCTTAGGTCCAGCGTGGTACTTC. Protein sequence: CASSLGPAWYF.